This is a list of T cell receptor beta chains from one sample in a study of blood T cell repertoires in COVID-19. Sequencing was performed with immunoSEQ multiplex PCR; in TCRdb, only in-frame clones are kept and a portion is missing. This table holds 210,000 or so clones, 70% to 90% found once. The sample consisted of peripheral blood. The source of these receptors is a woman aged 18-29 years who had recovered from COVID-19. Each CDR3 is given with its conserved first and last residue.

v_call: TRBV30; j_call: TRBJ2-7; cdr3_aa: CAWVAGTEYYEQYF
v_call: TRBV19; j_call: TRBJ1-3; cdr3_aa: CASMILRGSSGNTIYF
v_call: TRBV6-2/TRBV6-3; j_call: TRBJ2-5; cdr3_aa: CASSQITGGNYQETQYF
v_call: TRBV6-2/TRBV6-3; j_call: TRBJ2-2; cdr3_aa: CASSYPEFLLSGTNTGELFF
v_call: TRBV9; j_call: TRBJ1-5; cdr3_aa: CASSVARDRWGNQPQHF
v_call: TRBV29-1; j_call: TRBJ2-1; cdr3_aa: CSSSRQSPYNEQFF
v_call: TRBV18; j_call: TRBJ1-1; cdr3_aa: CASSPPRGRLVTEAFF
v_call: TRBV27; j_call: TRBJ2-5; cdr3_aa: CASSLQGSRETQYF
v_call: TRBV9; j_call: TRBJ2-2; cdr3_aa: CASSVTISSGSSKRYTGELFF
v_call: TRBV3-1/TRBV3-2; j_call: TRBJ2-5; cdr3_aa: CASSQEILAGGGETQYF
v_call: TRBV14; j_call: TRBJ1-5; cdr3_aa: CASSQDSQPQHF
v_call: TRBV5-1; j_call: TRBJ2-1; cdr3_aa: CASSATGSSYNEQFF
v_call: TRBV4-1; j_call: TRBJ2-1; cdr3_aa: CASSQGLAGVDEQFF
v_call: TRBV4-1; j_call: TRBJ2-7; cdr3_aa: CASSQISGNLYEQYF
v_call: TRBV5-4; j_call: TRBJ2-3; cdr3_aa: CASSSGQDPSTDMQYF
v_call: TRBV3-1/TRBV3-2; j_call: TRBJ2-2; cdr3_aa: CASSTGTSGSSWTGELFF
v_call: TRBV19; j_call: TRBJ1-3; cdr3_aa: CASSIAPGGSGNTIYF
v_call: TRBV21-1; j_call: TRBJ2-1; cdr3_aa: CASSSRKVTGSFTKLGPSYNEQFF
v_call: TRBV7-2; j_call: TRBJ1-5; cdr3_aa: CASRPTVYSNQPQHF
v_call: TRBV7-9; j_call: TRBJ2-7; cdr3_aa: CASSLDLAGGKPYEQYF
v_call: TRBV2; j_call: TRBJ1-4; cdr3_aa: CASMKAVATNEKLFF
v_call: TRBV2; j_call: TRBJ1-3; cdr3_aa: CASSDWGGSATLDTIYF
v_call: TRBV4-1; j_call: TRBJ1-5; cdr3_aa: CASSRSSLAWTASNQPQHF
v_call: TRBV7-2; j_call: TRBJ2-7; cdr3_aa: CASSLGGGGRAYEQYF
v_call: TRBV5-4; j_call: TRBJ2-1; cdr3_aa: CASSFTEYNEQFF
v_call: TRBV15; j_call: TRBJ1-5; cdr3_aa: CATSRDRTAGSGQPQHF
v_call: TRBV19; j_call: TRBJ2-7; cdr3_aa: CASSPVSGYSYEQYF
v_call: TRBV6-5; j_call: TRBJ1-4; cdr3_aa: CASSYSGGPNEKLFF
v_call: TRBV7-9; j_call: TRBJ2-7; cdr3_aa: CASSFEGVYEQYF
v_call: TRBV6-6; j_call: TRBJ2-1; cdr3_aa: CASSSPLAGTYNEQFF
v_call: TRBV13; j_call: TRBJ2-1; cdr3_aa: CASSQVSNEQFF
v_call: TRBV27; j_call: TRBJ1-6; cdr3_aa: CASTLGGWSPLHF
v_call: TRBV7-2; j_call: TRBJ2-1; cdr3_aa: CASSLSGGYYNEQFF
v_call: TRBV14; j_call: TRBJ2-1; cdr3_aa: CASSQDRVNNEQFF
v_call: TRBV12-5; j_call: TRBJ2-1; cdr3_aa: CASGLESWSSYNEQFF
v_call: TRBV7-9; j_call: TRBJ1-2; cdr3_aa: CASSPDGVWGGYTF
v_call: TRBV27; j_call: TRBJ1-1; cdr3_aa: CASSRVTGYGGTEAFF
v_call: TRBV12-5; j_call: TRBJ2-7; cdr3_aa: CASGLGGSREQYF
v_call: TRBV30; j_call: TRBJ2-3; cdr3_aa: CALGLAGGPSTDTQYF
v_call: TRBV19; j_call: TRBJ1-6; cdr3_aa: CASSSGTIGSPLHF
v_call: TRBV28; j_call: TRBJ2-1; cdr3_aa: CASTVSGGSYNEQFF
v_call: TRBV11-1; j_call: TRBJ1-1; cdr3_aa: CASSLVQNTEAFF